Presented here are 27 T cell receptor beta chains from one specimen sequenced in a study of graft-versus-host responses after intestinal transplantation (dated by TCRdb to the early 2020s). Library prep was done by the immunoSEQ multiplex PCR assay. TCRdb provides this immuneACCESS table in a form limited to in-frame rearrangements. Some clones are lacking; in checked studies, under half of them reflect an unresolved V gene, and why the rest are absent is not known. The sample profile shows 75,000 to 100,000 clones; about 82% of them were found once. Roughly 1.4% of the sample is held by the ten biggest clonotypes. Material: PBMCs, obtained 255 days after intestinal transplant. These receptors all come from a human patient who received an intestinal transplant, so some T cells may come from the graft donor.

This chain uses TRBV15 with TRBJ2-7; D is unresolved. The germline V gene encodes CDR1 LNHNV and CDR2 YYDKDF (reference sequence). The V gene lost 3 bases and the J gene lost 9 bases, with 12 bases spanning the gap. The CDR3 is 12 residues long. CDR3 sequence: CATSRPGLRQYF. The CDR3 region has the DNA TGTGCCACCAGCAGGCCAGGATTACGGCAGTACTTC.

The chain couples TRBV30 to TRBJ2-3; either TRBD1 or TRBD2 may fit D (5 bases each). V was cut by 0 bases and J by 2 bases, with 6 bases left in between. The CDR3 length is 13 residues. Looked up from germline, CDR1 is GTSNPN and CDR2 is SVGIG (reference sequence). The CDR3 coding sequence is TGTGCCTGGAGTGTCGGGGCCACAGATACGCAGTATTTT. Its translation: CAWSVGATDTQYF.

This clone was picked up a small number of times. This rearrangement joins TRBV10-2 to TRBJ2-7; D is undetermined. V lost 8 bases and J lost 0, with 8 bases in between. The CDR3 loop spans 12 amino acids. Germline assignment: CDR1 WSHSY and CDR2 SAAADI. CDR3 in amino acids: CASLKGSYEQYF. CDR3 DNA: TGCGCCAGCTTAAAGGGCTCCTACGAGCAGTACTTC.

V is TRBV5-4 and J is TRBJ1-1, with unresolved D. The V gene lost 0 bases and the J gene lost 2 bases, with 8 bases spanning the gap. This CDR3 spans 14 amino acids. Germline lookup yields CDR1 SGHNT and CDR2 YYREEE (reference sequence). DNA for the CDR3: TGTGCCAGCAGCTTGGTGCCGGGAAACACTGAAGCTTTCTTT. This encodes CASSLVPGNTEAFF. Full variable domain (outside the CDR3, taken from reference TRBV5-4 and TRBJ1-1): ETGVTQSPTHLIKTRGQQVTLRCSSQSGHNTVSWYQQALGQGPQFIFQYYREEENGRGNFPPRFSGLQFPNYSSELNVNALELDDSALYLCASSLVPGNTEAFFGQGTRLTVV.

The chain couples TRBV28 to TRBJ2-7; TRBD2 is a possible D gene (6 bases). In germline, CDR1 is MDHEN, CDR2 SYDVKM. Trimming took 9 bases from V and 5 from J, leaving 17 bases between them. This CDR3 comprises 13 residues. The CDR3 bases are TGTGCCAGTGGCCTAGCGAAACCAGACGAGCAGTACTTC. This sequence encodes CASGLAKPDEQYF.

The rearrangement uses TRBV4-1 and TRBJ1-2; 7 nucleotides agree with TRBD1. The CDR3 extends over 16 amino acids. CDR1 and CDR2 from the germline V gene are MGHRA and YSYEKL. The V gene end was trimmed by 0 bases and the J gene end by 6 bases; junction bases not matched to a gene: 10. The CDR3 loop is CASSQDPPGQGDGYTF. CDR3 DNA sequence: TGCGCCAGCAGCCAAGACCCCCCGGGGCAGGGGGATGGCTACACCTTC.

This chain uses TRBV6-1 with TRBJ2-5; 13 bases map to TRBD2. The V gene end was trimmed by 5 bases and the J gene end by 1 base; junction bases not matched to a gene: 1. Germline assignment: CDR1 MNHNS and CDR2 SASEGT. The CDR3 has 15 amino acids. Here the CDR3 reads CASSWTSGGQETQYF. DNA for the CDR3: TGTGCCAGCAGTTGGACTAGCGGGGGCCAAGAGACCCAGTACTTC.

V usage is TRBV5-1 and J usage is TRBJ1-4, with 9 bases lining up with TRBD1. Trimming at V came to 4 bases and at J to 0 bases, leaving 10 bases not matched to a gene. The CDR3 covers 18 residues. Germline loops: CDR1 SGHRS, CDR2 YFSETQ. Written as DNA, the CDR3 is TGCGCCAGCAGCCGCACAGGGGGCGGATTAGCAACTAATGAAAAACTGTTTTTT. This gives the protein CASSRTGGGLATNEKLFF.

This clone has more than one count but fewer than ten. Additional DNA sequences in this sample encode the identical CDR3. V gene TRBV5-4 combines with J gene TRBJ1-5; D not certain. V lost 2 bases and J 6 bases, leaving 6 bases between the germline ends. The CDR3 is 12 residues long. Germline-derived CDR1 and CDR2 are SGHNT and YYREEE (reference sequence). CDR3 in amino acids: CASSLMGQPQHF. DNA for the CDR3: TGTGCCAGCAGCTTAATGGGTCAGCCCCAGCATTTT. The entire variable domain, with the rest obtained from reference TRBV5-4 and TRBJ1-5, is as follows: ETGVTQSPTHLIKTRGQQVTLRCSSQSGHNTVSWYQQALGQGPQFIFQYYREEENGRGNFPPRFSGLQFPNYSSELNVNALELDDSALYLCASSLMGQPQHFGDGTRLSIL.

J is TRBJ1-5 and V is TRBV5-3; 8 nucleotides align to TRBD1. TRBV5-3 is flagged as an ORF with uncertain function. This CDR3 is built from 19 residues. V lost 4 bases, J lost 3 bases, and 18 bases stayed unmatched. CDR3 sequence: CARSPTWTGYCGDNQPQHF. DNA for the CDR3: TGTGCCAGAAGCCCGACCTGGACAGGGTATTGTGGTGACAATCAGCCCCAGCATTTT.

This sequence joins TRBV18 and TRBJ2-3; 8 bases are shared with TRBD2. This CDR3 has 18 amino acids. CDR1 is KGHSH, CDR2 LQKENI, per germline. J lost 6 bases, V lost 3 bases, and 17 bases had no gene match. CDR3 bases: TGTGCCAGCTCACCGCCGGTGGGTAGCGGGAAATTAGCGGATACGCAGTATTTT. This codes for CASSPPVGSGKLADTQYF.

The rearrangement joins TRBV5-1 to TRBJ2-3; D might be TRBD2 (7 bases). Trimming cost V 4 bases and J 0 bases, with 24 bases left between them. The CDR3 consists of 19 residues. The germline CDR1 and CDR2 sequences are SGHRS and YFSETQ. In DNA, the CDR3 is TGCGCCAGCAGCGGAGGGGGGGAGCGGGGACCACTTAGCACAGATACGCAGTATTTT. It codes for CASSGGGERGPLSTDTQYF.

The chain uses TRBV7-6 and TRBJ1-5, with TRBD1 matching 9 bases. The junction had 15 bases not matched to a gene; V was cut back by 2 bases and J by 4 bases. Germline CDR1 SGHVS, CDR2 FNYEAQ. The CDR3 consists of 19 residues. CDR3: CASSLPTISRDRENQPQHF. For the CDR3, the DNA is TGTGCCAGCAGCTTACCGACTATCAGCCGGGACAGGGAAAATCAGCCCCAGCATTTT.

The chain has TRBV19 and TRBJ1-2; TRBD1 aligns across 9 bases. Germline CDR1 is LNHDA and CDR2 is SQIVND (reference sequence). The CDR3 runs 15 residues. Unmatched junction bases numbered 8, after V lost 3 bases and J lost 6 bases. CDR3 sequence: CASSIWRTGDHGYTF. The CDR3 DNA is TGTGCCAGTAGTATCTGGAGGACAGGGGACCATGGCTACACCTTC.

This clone has just one count. The chain joins TRBV11-2 to TRBJ2-2, with D tentatively TRBD1 (6 bases). Germline CDR1 reads SGHAT; CDR2 reads FQNNGV. The CDR3 has 14 residues. Trimming removed 2 bases at V and 6 bases at J, with 10 bases between. The CDR3 region is CASSLIRGAGELFF. CDR3 sequence (DNA): TGTGCCAGCAGCTTAATCAGGGGTGCCGGGGAGCTGTTTTTT.

CDR3 residues: CASSPRTTEKLFF. Written as DNA, the CDR3 is TGTGCCAGCTCACCACGCACGACGGAAAAACTGTTTTTT. The V gene is TRBV18, the J gene TRBJ1-4; D gene uncertain. V lost 1 base and J lost 8, with 8 bases in between. Per the germline V gene, CDR1 is KGHSH and CDR2 is LQKENI. CDR3 length equals 13 residues.

Of note for this clone: Other DNA sequences within the sample encode an identical CDR3. V gene TRBV9 combines with J gene TRBJ2-3; 8 bases align to TRBD2. Germline V CDR1 and CDR2: SGDLS, YYNGEE. The CDR3 is made up of 17 amino acids. Trimming cost V 0 bases and J 4 bases; bases outside gene matches: 10. DNA of the CDR3: TGTGCCAGCAGCGTAGACCCTCCGGGACTAGTGGCAGATACGCAGTATTTT. Encoded protein: CASSVDPPGLVADTQYF. Together with reference TRBV9 and TRBJ2-3, the CDR3 gives the full variable domain: DSGVTQTPKHLITATGQRVTLRCSPRSGDLSVYWYQQSLDQGLQFLIQYYNGEERAKGNILERFSAQQFPDLHSELNLSSLELGDSALYFCASSVDPPGLVADTQYFGPGTRLTVL.

The rearrangement links TRBV18 to TRBJ2-2; TRBD1 matches 10 bases. The junction had 7 bases not matched to a gene; V was cut back by 2 bases and J by 4 bases. CDR1 KGHSH and CDR2 LQKENI come from the germline V gene. This CDR3 is 17 amino acids long. The CDR3 nucleotides read TGTGCCAGCTCACCAAGCGTCGGGACAGGGGTCACCGGGGAGCTGTTTTTT. Translated, it gives CASSPSVGTGVTGELFF. The variable domain in full, with the rest retrieved from reference TRBV18 and TRBJ2-2, is NAGVMQNPRHLVRRRGQEARLRCSPMKGHSHVYWYRQLPEEGLKFMVYLQKENIIDESGMPKERFSAEFPKEGPSILRIQQVVRGDSAAYFCASSPSVGTGVTGELFFGEGSRLTVL.

J is TRBJ1-5 and V is TRBV30; D is unresolved. From germline, CDR1 is GTSNPN and CDR2 SVGIG (reference sequence). The V and J ends lost 1 base and 0 bases respectively, with 10 bases between them. The CDR3 covers 15 residues. The chain's CDR3 is CAWSEGVLSNQPQHF. The CDR3 DNA reads as TGTGCCTGGAGTGAGGGTGTACTTAGCAATCAGCCCCAGCATTTT.

The chain couples TRBV5-1 to TRBJ2-7; D assignment may be TRBD1 or TRBD2 (6 bases each). V was clipped by 0 bases and J by 0 bases, with 13 bases between them. CDR1 and CDR2 from the germline V gene are SGHRS and YFSETQ. This CDR3 contains 16 residues. The CDR3 spells CASSLAAGGPSYEQYF. CDR3 DNA sequence: TGCGCCAGCAGCTTGGCGGCCGGGGGCCCCTCCTACGAGCAGTACTTC.

The chain has TRBV18 and TRBJ1-6; D gene ambiguous. This CDR3 contains 14 residues. V shed 4 bases and J shed 6 bases, with 10 bases lying between them. The germline V gene has CDR1 KGHSH and CDR2 LQKENI. The CDR3 DNA is TGTGCCAGCTCACTCCAGGTTTTTAATTCACCCCTCCACTTT. It yields the protein CASSLQVFNSPLHF.

The rearrangement uses TRBV28 and TRBJ1-5; the D is unclear. CDR1 MDHEN and CDR2 SYDVKM come from the germline V gene. The CDR3 spans 15 residues. Trimming took 3 bases from V and 0 from J, leaving 9 bases between them. CDR3 DNA sequence: TGTGCCAGCAGTTTCAGCGGGGATAGCAATCAGCCCCAGCATTTT. It is translated as CASSFSGDSNQPQHF.

The chain employs TRBV7-6 and TRBJ1-5, with 9 bases aligning to TRBD1. CDR3 size: 21 residues. J was trimmed by 8 bases and V by 5 bases; bases with no gene match: 28. Germline values: CDR1 SGHVS, CDR2 FNYEAQ. CDR3: CASSISPGTGSSLAVIEPQHF. The CDR3, as DNA: TGTGCCAGCAGCATATCACCCGGGACAGGGTCTTCATTGGCGGTAATCGAGCCCCAGCATTTT.

The CDR3 loop is CASSLSPTGPGNYGYTF. CDR3 DNA sequence: TGTGCCAGCAGCTTGTCCCCAACAGGGCCCGGGAACTATGGCTACACCTTC. The rearrangement joins TRBV5-5 to TRBJ1-2; D possibly corresponds to TRBD1 (6 bases). Trimming shortened V by 1 base and J by 2 bases, and 18 bases separated the two germline ends. This CDR3 comprises 17 residues. Looked up from germline, CDR1 is SGHKS and CDR2 is YYEKEE (reference sequence).

V gene TRBV9 combines with J gene TRBJ2-1; 7 nucleotides align to TRBD2. The J segment lost 2 bases and the V segment lost 1 base, leaving 6 bases of the junction unmatched. This CDR3 is 16 amino acids long. CDR1 is SGDLS, CDR2 YYNGEE, per germline. The CDR3 sequence is CASSVSAGEPYNEQFF. The CDR3 region has the DNA TGTGCCAGCAGCGTATCGGCGGGAGAACCCTACAATGAGCAGTTCTTC.

The chain has TRBV28 and TRBJ1-2; D perhaps matches TRBD1 (6 bases). CDR1 is MDHEN and CDR2 is SYDVKM in the germline V gene. CDR3 length equals 15 residues. V was clipped by 2 bases and J by 3 bases, with 13 bases between them. As DNA, the CDR3 is TGTGCCAGCAGTTTACGAACCCAGGGGCACTATGGCTACACCTTC. Translation: CASSLRTQGHYGYTF.

The chain has TRBV9 and TRBJ1-2; TRBD1 agrees at 8 bases. The CDR3 runs 14 residues. Germline V gene lookup returns CDR1 SGDLS and CDR2 YYNGEE. After removal of 1 base from V and 4 bases from J, the junction contained 3 bases not matched to a gene. The CDR3 coding sequence is TGTGCCAGCAGCGTAAGTGACAGGGGCTATGGCTACACCTTC. This codes for CASSVSDRGYGYTF.